These T cell receptor beta chains were read from a single sample in a study of post-analysis software for immune sequencing data. TCRdb ran MiXCR on the PCR reads and lists one entry per CDR3 protein. The table lists some 450,000 distinct CDR3 sequences, under 55% of them singletons. Sequenced input: blood. The receptors shown here come from a girl between 5 and 17 years old with multiple sclerosis. The CDR3 runs from the conserved cysteine through the conserved F or W. Fields, in order: D gene, J gene, clone size, V gene, CDR3 DNA, CDR3 protein. A D gene is named only where the DNA matches it firmly. A row's size may be missing; if present it is once, few, many or a size class.

>NA|TRBJ2-1|few|TRBV29-1
TGCAGCGTTGGCGTAGTGGGGACCTACAATGAGCAGTTCTTC
CSVGVVGTYNEQFF
>NA|TRBJ2-7|NA|TRBV10-3
TGTGCCATCAGTGCCAACTACGAGCAGTACTTC
CAISANYEQYF
>NA|TRBJ1-2|NA|TRBV28
TGTGCCAGCAGTTTGGGACTCGACAGCTATGGCTACACCTTC
CASSLGLDSYGYTF
>NA|TRBJ2-7|few|TRBV7-8
TGTGCCAGCAGCTTAGCCTACCAGCCTCGTAGGGGGTACGAGCAGTACTTC
CASSLAYQPRRGYEQYF
>TRBD2|TRBJ2-1|few|TRBV20-1
TGCAGTCCTGGACTAGTGGTCCATGAGCAGTTCTTC
CSPGLVVHEQFF
>TRBD1|TRBJ2-7|NA|TRBV5-1
TGCGCCAGCAGCTACGGACAGGGCGGGCAGTACTTC
CASSYGQGGQYF
>NA|TRBJ2-5|NA|TRBV5-6
TGTGCCAGCAGCTTGCGGGTAGGGGGTCAAGAGACCCAGTACTTC
CASSLRVGGQETQYF
>TRBD2|TRBJ2-1|NA|TRBV7-3
TGTGCCAGCAGCTTAAGCGGGAGGGCCAATGAGCAGTTCTTC
CASSLSGRANEQFF
>NA|TRBJ2-1|few|TRBV5-1
TGCGCCAGCAGCTTGAACTGGGACGGATCCTACAATGAGCAGTTCTTC
CASSLNWDGSYNEQFF
>TRBD1|TRBJ2-7|once|TRBV20-1
TGCAGTGCTAGGGGGACAGCTGCCTACGAGCAGTACTTC
CSARGTAAYEQYF
>NA|TRBJ2-1|few|TRBV20-1
TGCAGTGCTTCGGACGGGAGCTCCTACAATGAGCAGTTCTTC
CSASDGSSYNEQFF
>NA|TRBJ2-1|NA|TRBV15
TGTGCCACCTCAGCGATTTACAATGAGCAGTTCTTC
CATSAIYNEQFF
>TRBD2|TRBJ2-7|few|TRBV7-2
TGTGCCAGCAGCCCAACCGGGACTAGCTACTACGAGCAGTACTTC
CASSPTGTSYYEQYF
>TRBD2|TRBJ2-7|NA|TRBV7-2
TGTGCCAGCAGTCGACTAGCGGGATCCTACAATGAGCAGTACTTC
CASSRLAGSYNEQYF
>TRBD1|TRBJ1-5|NA|TRBV5-5
TGTGCCAGCAGCAGAACCAGGACAGGGGACAATCAGCCCCAGCATTTT
CASSRTRTGDNQPQHF
>NA|TRBJ2-7|few|TRBV20-1
TGCAGTGCTAGTTTGGCGCTAACCTACGAGCAGTACTTC
CSASLALTYEQYF
>TRBD2|TRBJ2-1|NA|TRBV23-1
TGCGCCAGCAGCTTCACGGGACTAGCGGGGAATGAGCAGTTCTTC
CASSFTGLAGNEQFF
>TRBD2|TRBJ2-1|NA|TRBV20-1
TGCAGTGCGAGAGGCTCCAGCGGGAAATTTTTTGGTAATGAGCAGTTCTTC
CSARGSSGKFFGNEQFF
>NA|TRBJ2-5|NA|TRBV20-1
TGCAGTGCTAGAGATCGCAGGATGGGGGAGCAGTACTTC
CSARDRRMGEQYF